This record looks at one T cell receptor beta chain sequence and its context. The sample belongs to a study of blood T cell repertoires in COVID-19. Deletions cut 0 bases from V and 8 bases from J, with 10 bases between. The germline gives CDR1 LGHDT, CDR2 YNNKEL (reference sequence). CDR3 size: 13 residues. Libraries were prepared by immunoSEQ multiplex PCR; TCRdb keeps only in-frame clonotypes and omits some of them. The data show about 360,000 clones, roughly 80% seen once. The chain joins TRBV3-1 (or the pseudogene TRBV3-2) to TRBJ1-1; the D gene is possibly TRBD1 (5 bases). The receptor comes from a human donor with acute or convalescent COVID-19. The donor label of this sample is uncertain. Sequences were obtained from peripheral blood. CDR3 nucleotide sequence: TGTGCCAGCAGCCAAGACATGGGGCTAGAAGCTTTCTTT. Translation gives CASSQDMGLEAFF.